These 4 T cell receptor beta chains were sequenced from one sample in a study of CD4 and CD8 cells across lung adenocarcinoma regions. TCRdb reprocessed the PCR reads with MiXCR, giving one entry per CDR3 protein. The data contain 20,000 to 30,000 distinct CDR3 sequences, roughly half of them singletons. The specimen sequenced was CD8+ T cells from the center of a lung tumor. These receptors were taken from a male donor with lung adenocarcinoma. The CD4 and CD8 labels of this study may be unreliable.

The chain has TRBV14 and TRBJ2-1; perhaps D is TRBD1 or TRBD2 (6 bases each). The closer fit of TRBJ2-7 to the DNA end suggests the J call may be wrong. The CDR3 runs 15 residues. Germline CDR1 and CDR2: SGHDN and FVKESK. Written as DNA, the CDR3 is TGTGCCAGCAGCCATATCCGGGGGCGGGTCAACGAGCAGTACTTC. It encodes CASSHIRGRVNEQYF.

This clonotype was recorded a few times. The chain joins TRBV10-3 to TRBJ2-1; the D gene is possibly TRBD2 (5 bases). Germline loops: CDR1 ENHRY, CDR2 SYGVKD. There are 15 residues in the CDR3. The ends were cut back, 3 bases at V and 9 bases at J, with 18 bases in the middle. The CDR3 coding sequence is TGTGCCATCAGTGATCCCCCCGCAACTAGTGGTGAGCAGTTCTTC. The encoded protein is CAISDPPATSGEQFF.

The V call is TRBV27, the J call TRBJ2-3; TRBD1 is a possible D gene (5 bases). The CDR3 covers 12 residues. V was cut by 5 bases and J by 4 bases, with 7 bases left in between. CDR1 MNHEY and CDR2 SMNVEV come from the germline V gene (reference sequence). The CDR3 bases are TGTGCCAGCAGTCCAGGGTCAGATACGCAGTATTTT. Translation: CASSPGSDTQYF.

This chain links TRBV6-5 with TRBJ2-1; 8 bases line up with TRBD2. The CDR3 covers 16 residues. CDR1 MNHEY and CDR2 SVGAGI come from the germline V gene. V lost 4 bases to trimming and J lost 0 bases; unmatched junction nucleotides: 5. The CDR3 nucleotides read TGTGCCAGCAGTTCTCCCGGGACTAGCTCCTACAATGAGCAGTTCTTC. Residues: CASSSPGTSSYNEQFF.